What follows are 32 T cell receptor beta chains derived from one specimen sequenced in a study of read filtering for tumor transcriptome and immune sequencing. From around 0.4 ug of RNA, a library with molecular barcoded alpha/delta and beta/gamma adaptors was made. In TCRdb, the reads were re-called with MiXCR into one record per CDR3 protein. There are 48,000 or so distinct CDR3 sequences in the sample; roughly a fifth occur only once, and roughly 15% lies in the top ten. The specimen was a population of CD138-negative cells sorted from bone marrow. The receptors stem from a donor at least 40 years old with multiple myeloma.

A word on this clonotype: A much larger clone lies one base from this, so it may be a read error. The J gene is TRBJ2-5, the V gene TRBV5-1, with 9 nucleotides matching TRBD2. From germline, CDR1 is SGHRS and CDR2 YFSETQ. Trimming at V came to 3 bases and at J to 2 bases, leaving 5 bases not matched to a gene. This CDR3 has 15 residues. CDR3 sequence (DNA): TGCGCCAGCAGCTGGGGACTAGCACAACAAGAGACCCAGTACTTC. It translates to CASSWGLAQQETQYF.

This clonotype was detected many times. The CDR3 region is CATSGATENYQETQYF. The DNA of the CDR3 is TGTGCCACCAGCGGGGCAACAGAGAACTACCAAGAGACCCAGTACTTC. V is TRBV24-1 and J is TRBJ2-5; D could derive from TRBD1 or TRBD2 (5 bases each). The CDR3 sequence is 16 residues long. V lost 7 bases and J lost 0, with 17 bases in between. CDR1 is KGHDR and CDR2 is SFDVKD in the germline V gene.

This clonotype has a count of ten or more. The V call is TRBV11-2, the J call TRBJ2-1, with 8 bases identical to TRBD2. Looked up from germline, CDR1 is SGHAT and CDR2 is FQNNGV. The CDR3 has 14 amino acids. V lost 3 bases to trimming and J lost 7 bases; unmatched junction nucleotides: 5. The CDR3 nucleotides are TGTGCCAGCAGCTTCGCGGGAGGTTGGAATGAGCAGTTCTTC. It encodes CASSFAGGWNEQFF.

This clonotype was seen a handful of times. V usage is TRBV3-1 and J usage is TRBJ1-4, with D unclear. V lost 7 bases, J lost 11 bases, and 17 bases lay in between. In germline, CDR1 is LGHDT, CDR2 YNNKEL (reference sequence). The CDR3 spans 13 residues. The CDR3 DNA sequence: TGTGCCAGCACCCTCGCACGGAGCGAGAAACTGTTTTTT. This encodes CASTLARSEKLFF.

For this clonotype: This sequence may be a read error, since a much larger clone differs from it by one base. The rearrangement uses TRBV7-2 and TRBJ2-5; unclear D gene. The germline V gene encodes CDR1 SGHTA and CDR2 FQGNSA. The CDR3 sequence is 11 residues long. Trimming took 5 bases from V and 6 from J, leaving 7 bases between them. CDR3 loop: CASSPAKTQYF. DNA for the CDR3: TGTGCCAGCAGCCCAGCAAAGACCCAGTACTTC.

This clonotype showed up just a few times. V is TRBV7-9 and J is TRBJ2-4; maybe TRBD2 (6 bases). The germline V gene encodes CDR1 SEHNR and CDR2 FQNEAQ (reference sequence). The V and J ends lost 7 bases and 2 bases respectively, with 18 bases between them. CDR3 length: 16 amino acids. This CDR3 reads CASTPPGGGPKNIQYF. The CDR3 DNA reads as TGTGCCAGCACCCCACCTGGGGGAGGACCCAAAAACATTCAGTACTTC.

The sample holds many counts of this clonotype. This sequence joins TRBV7-2 and TRBJ2-3; D remains ambiguous. The V gene's germline CDR1 is SGHTA and CDR2 FQGNSA. V was trimmed by 1 base and J by 5 bases, leaving 7 bases between them. The CDR3 runs 13 residues. The CDR3 region is CASSLDSRDTQYF. In nucleotides, the CDR3 is TGTGCCAGCAGCTTAGATAGTAGAGATACGCAGTATTTT.

Worth noting for this clonotype: This is likely a read error, given that the CDR3 carries no conserved phenylalanine or tryptophan at its end. The rearrangement uses TRBV5-1 and TRBJ2-5; D not certain. The CDR3 runs 13 residues. CDR1 and CDR2 (germline): SGHRS, YFSETQ. The CDR3 bases are TGCGCCAGCAGCTTGTCGCCCAAAGAGGCCCAGTACTAC. Translation: CASSLSPKEAQYY.

At least ten counts were recorded for this clonotype. The V call is TRBV28, the J call TRBJ1-5, with a possible D match to TRBD1 (6 bases). Deletions cut 7 bases from V and 5 bases from J, with 18 bases between. Germline-derived CDR1 and CDR2 are MDHEN and SYDVKM. The length of the CDR3 is 15 residues. CDR3 loop: CASNPRGVGDQPQHF. As DNA, the CDR3 is TGTGCCAGCAACCCTAGGGGGGTCGGCGATCAGCCCCAGCATTTT.

This clonotype has at least ten counts. This chain links TRBV12-3 or TRBV12-4 with TRBJ2-3, with 7 bases lining up with TRBD1. V lost 7 bases, J lost 4 bases, and 11 bases stayed unmatched. The CDR3 covers 15 residues. CDR3 loop: CASTKDRLFPDTQYF. CDR3 bases: TGTGCCAGCACCAAGGACAGGTTGTTCCCAGATACGCAGTATTTT.

In its sample, this clonotype was seen many times. The rearrangement links TRBV7-9 to TRBJ2-1; tentatively, D is TRBD2 (6 bases). The germline gives CDR1 SEHNR, CDR2 FQNEAQ (reference sequence). The V end was cut by 5 bases, the J end by 10 bases, with 15 bases between. This CDR3 contains 13 residues. This CDR3 is CASSPETRLEQFF. The CDR3 bases are TGTGCCAGCAGCCCAGAGACTAGATTGGAGCAGTTCTTC.

This clonotype was counted ten times or more. The rearrangement links TRBV12-3 or TRBV12-4 to TRBJ2-2; TRBD1 matches at 7 bases. The CDR3 loop spans 15 amino acids. J was trimmed by 5 bases and V by 6 bases; bases with no gene match: 9. The CDR3 nucleotides are TGTGCCAGCAGAAGATGGACAGGCCTAACCGGGGAGCTGTTTTTT. It yields the protein CASRRWTGLTGELFF.

To note about this clonotype: A much larger clone lies one base from this, so it may be a read error. The chain recombines TRBV20-1 with TRBJ1-4; a weak D match, TRBD1 (5 bases). The CDR3 runs to 10 residues. Germline lookup yields CDR1 DFQATT and CDR2 SNEGSKA (reference sequence). The CDR3, as DNA: TGCAGTGCGTGCCGGGACTTACCCCTTTTT. Translation gives CSACRDLPLF.

In its sample, this clonotype was seen a few times. The chain combines TRBV19 with TRBJ2-4; D not resolved. Trimming took off 3 bases at V and 2 bases at J, with 8 bases between the two ends. The CDR3 loop spans 14 amino acids. Germline V gives CDR1 LNHDA, CDR2 SQIVND (reference sequence). The CDR3 bases are TGTGCCAGTAGTATTACCGGGCCCAAAAACATTCAGTACTTC. It translates to CASSITGPKNIQYF.

The chain combines TRBV6-2 or TRBV6-3 with TRBJ2-3; TRBD1 matches at 10 bases. Germline assignment: CDR1 MNHEY and CDR2 SVGEGT. The V and J ends lost 5 bases and 8 bases, in that order; junction bases with no gene match: 13. CDR3 length: 16 residues. DNA of the CDR3: TGTGCCAGCAGTGACCCGACAGGGGGCGGCGGGCGTACGCAGTATTTT. Protein product: CASSDPTGGGGRTQYF.

In the case of this clonotype: A much larger clone differs by one base, so this may be a read error. The chain employs TRBV6-6 and TRBJ2-5; maybe TRBD1 (6 bases). V was cut by 4 bases and J by 2 bases, with 14 bases left in between. The CDR3 is 15 amino acids. Germline CDR1 is MNHNY and CDR2 is SVGAGI (reference sequence). CDR3 sequence: CASSSLDRTQETQYF. CDR3 nucleotides: TGTGCCAGCAGTTCGCTGGACAGAACACAAGAGACCCAGTACTTC.

This clonotype is medium-sized within its sample. The V and J genes are TRBV19 and TRBJ2-1; a possible D gene is TRBD2 (5 bases). Per germline, CDR1 LNHDA and CDR2 SQIVND (reference sequence). CDR3 length: 14 residues. Trimming cost V 6 bases and J 4 bases, with 13 bases left between them. CDR3 protein: CASRKGGSYNEQFF. CDR3 DNA: TGTGCCAGTAGGAAGGGCGGGTCTTACAATGAGCAGTTCTTC.

This clonotype was recorded a few times. The rearrangement uses TRBV3-1 and TRBJ2-7; TRBD1 matches at 10 bases. CDR1 and CDR2 (germline): LGHDT, YNNKEL (reference sequence). Trimming removed 8 bases from V and 2 bases from J; junction bases left unmatched: 9. The length of the CDR3 is 15 residues. The CDR3 DNA sequence: TGTGCCAGCGTACCGTTTGGACAGGGGGCCTACGAGCAGTACTTC. Protein: CASVPFGQGAYEQYF.

This clonotype occurred a few times. V gene TRBV5-1 combines with J gene TRBJ2-1; possibly TRBD2 for D (6 bases). CDR1 and CDR2 (germline): SGHRS, YFSETQ. Trimming pared 4 bases from V and 3 bases from J, leaving 14 bases between. The CDR3 is 15 amino acids. The CDR3 spells CASSLSGGNYNEQFF. The CDR3 DNA is TGCGCCAGCAGCCTGAGTGGGGGGAACTACAATGAGCAGTTCTTC.

The chain combines TRBV27 with TRBJ2-2, with D possibly being TRBD1 (6 bases). Germline V gives CDR1 MNHEY, CDR2 SMNVEV (reference sequence). Trimming took off 3 bases at V and 1 base at J, with 9 bases between the two ends. The CDR3 consists of 15 residues. The CDR3 protein is CASSFRGMNTGELFF. CDR3 bases: TGTGCCAGCAGTTTCAGGGGTATGAACACCGGGGAGCTGTTTTTT.

This clonotype was seen at least ten times. The chain uses TRBV7-2 and TRBJ1-1; D perhaps matches TRBD1 (6 bases). The CDR3 sequence is 14 residues long. Germline CDR1 reads SGHTA; CDR2 reads FQGNSA. The ends were cut back, 6 bases at V and 1 base at J, with 12 bases in the middle. CDR3 in DNA: TGTGCCAGCAGAATCCCGGGACAGAACACTGAAGCTTTCTTT. Encoded protein: CASRIPGQNTEAFF.

The table lists this clonotype with many counts. This chain links TRBV19 with TRBJ2-3; D ambiguous. V lost 5 bases and J 2 bases, leaving 11 bases between the germline ends. The CDR3 totals 14 residues. The germline V gene has CDR1 LNHDA and CDR2 SQIVND (reference sequence). Written as DNA, the CDR3 is TGTGCCAGTAGTCGGGCAGCTAACACAGATACGCAGTATTTT. It specifies CASSRAANTDTQYF. Complete variable domain (other parts from reference TRBV19 and TRBJ2-3): DGGITQSPKYLFRKEGQNVTLSCEQNLNHDAMYWYRQDPGQGLRLIYYSQIVNDFQKGDIAEGYSVSREKKESFPLTVTSAQKNPTAFYLCASSRAANTDTQYFGPGTRLTVL.

This clonotype was seen at least ten times. The CDR3 sequence is CASNRGGLAPDTQYF. In nucleotides, the CDR3 is TGTGCCAGCAACCGTGGGGGACTAGCGCCAGATACGCAGTATTTT. This rearrangement joins TRBV7-2 to TRBJ2-3; TRBD2 matches 10 bases. CDR1 and CDR2 from the germline V gene are SGHTA and FQGNSA. V was clipped by 7 bases and J by 4 bases; unmatched bases: 8. The CDR3 runs to 15 residues.

This clonotype has at least ten counts. The V and J genes are TRBV5-1 and TRBJ2-1; 15 nucleotides match TRBD2. CDR1 is SGHRS and CDR2 is YFSETQ in the germline V gene. Trimming at V came to 0 bases and at J to 6 bases, leaving 1 base not matched to a gene. This CDR3 comprises 16 residues. CDR3 sequence (DNA): TGCGCCAGCAGCTTGGCGGGACTAGCGGGAGGCAATGAGCAGTTCTTC. This gives the protein CASSLAGLAGGNEQFF.

This clonotype was seen at least ten times. This sequence joins TRBV6-6 and TRBJ1-2, with TRBD1 as a possible D gene (5 bases). The CDR3 extends over 14 amino acids. With 8 bases removed from V and 2 bases from J, the gap between germline ends came to 15 bases. Per germline, CDR1 MNHNY and CDR2 SVGAGI (reference sequence). Here the CDR3 reads CASFPTEANYGYTF. The DNA for the CDR3 is TGTGCCAGCTTTCCGACAGAGGCGAACTATGGCTACACCTTC.

This clonotype is medium-sized. The genes are TRBV9 and TRBJ2-1; D is perhaps TRBD1 or TRBD2 (5 bases each). Looked up from germline, CDR1 is SGDLS and CDR2 is YYNGEE. V was trimmed by 7 bases and J by 4 bases, leaving 18 bases between them. This CDR3 comprises 15 residues. In DNA, the CDR3 is TGTGCCAGCTCGGGCTCTCCGGGACCTTACAATGAGCAGTTCTTC. The encoded protein is CASSGSPGPYNEQFF.

In its sample, this clonotype was seen a few times. The V gene is TRBV5-5, the J gene TRBJ1-2; unclear D gene. CDR3 length: 12 amino acids. Deletions cut 2 bases from V and 7 bases from J, with 9 bases between. Germline CDR1 and CDR2: SGHKS and YYEKEE (reference sequence). The CDR3 region has the DNA TGTGCCAGCAGCTTCTCAGGAGCTGGCTACACCTTC. It translates to CASSFSGAGYTF.

This clonotype was seen ten or more times. This chain uses TRBV19 with TRBJ2-1; D unresolved. Germline CDR1 LNHDA, CDR2 SQIVND (reference sequence). This CDR3 is 13 amino acids long. Trimming stripped 7 bases from V and 6 bases from J, with 13 bases between. DNA of the CDR3: TGTGCCAGTAATTTCCTAGACGGCAATGAGCAGTTCTTC. Translated: CASNFLDGNEQFF.

This clonotype was recorded at least ten times. The genes are TRBV7-8 and TRBJ1-4, with TRBD1 as a possible D gene (6 bases). Trimming shortened V by 6 bases and J by 7 bases, and 15 bases separated the two germline ends. In germline, CDR1 is SGHVS, CDR2 FQNEAQ. CDR3 length equals 14 residues. CDR3 coding DNA: TGTGCCAGCAGAGGCGGGCAGGGGATTGAAAAACTGTTTTTT. Translating gives CASRGGQGIEKLFF. The full variable domain, completed using reference TRBV7-8 and TRBJ1-4, is GAGVSQSPRYKVAKRGQDVALRCDPISGHVSLFWYQQALGQGPEFLTYFQNEAQLDKSGLPSDRFFAERPEGSVSTLKIQRTQQEDSAVYLCASRGGQGIEKLFFGSGTQLSVL.

Comment on this clonotype: This sequence may be a read error, since a much larger clone differs from it by one base. V usage is TRBV12-3 or TRBV12-4 and J usage is TRBJ1-5; no clear D gene. The CDR3 is 13 residues long. The V end lost 3 bases, the J end lost 4 bases, and 7 bases lay between the germline ends. The CDR3 sequence: CASSFGANQPQHF. In DNA form, the CDR3 reads TGTGCCAGCAGTTTCGGAGCTAATCAGCCCCAGCATTTT.

V is TRBV20-1 and J is TRBJ1-3; D is ambiguous. This CDR3 is built from 13 residues. Trimming removed 3 bases from V and 0 bases from J, with 6 bases in between. Per the germline V gene, CDR1 is DFQATT and CDR2 is SNEGSKA (reference sequence). This CDR3 is CSASGLSGNTIYF. The DNA for the CDR3 is TGCAGTGCTAGCGGCCTCTCTGGAAACACCATATATTTT.

Worth noting for this clonotype: Since a far larger clone is one base different, this is likely a read error. The CDR3 carries no conserved terminal phenylalanine or tryptophan, so it likely arises from a read error. V is TRBV6-5 and J is TRBJ1-1; D not certain. Trimming stripped 5 bases from V and 4 bases from J, with 17 bases between. There are 15 residues in the CDR3. Germline values: CDR1 MNHEY, CDR2 SVGAGI. This CDR3 is CASSEPYFAGTEAFL. CDR3 DNA: TGTGCCAGCAGTGAGCCCTACTTTGCTGGCACTGAAGCTTTCCTT.